This T cell receptor beta chain was identified in a study of GPR56 and killer-like receptors on CD4 memory cells (dated by TCRdb to about 2019). Notes on the research overall: It was proposed in the study that human CD4+ memory T-cell differentiation and cytokine production potential are marked by progressive acquisition of KLRB1, KLRG1, GPR56 and then KLRF1. The study described its healthy blood donors as age-matched to the liver disease patients, who had a median age of 68 years. The full study reports these points: Clones dominating late populations 4 and 5 were also found in early populations 1 and 2, and this finding was taken by the authors as evidence for linear differentiation. Overlap of TCR repertoires was observed especially between the late populations 4 and 5, and partly population 3. Rather than covering full repertoires, the diversity and similarity analyses were limited to the 100 most expanded clones in each population. Low clonal frequency was observed in the marker-negative population, and a progressive increase in clonal frequency, with a corresponding decrease in TCRbeta diversity, was observed along the proposed pathway.

Data came from an Illumina HiSeq 2500. Sequencing libraries were built by amplifying the recombined TCRbeta locus with a previously published PCR protocol. Under the source paper's analysis protocol: Reads whose average quality score was below 30 were removed, and the reads that remained were processed with IMSEQ. Each clonotype was defined by Vbeta gene, Jbeta gene and CDR3 amino acid sequence. The Morisita-Horn index, computed on the top 100 expanded clones, was used to quantify repertoire overlap between populations. Renyi diversity profiles calculated on the top 100 expanded clones were used to assess clonal diversity. Each entry corresponds to one CDR3 protein sequence from reads that TCRdb reprocessed, and DNA is not given. It is TCRdb's table, rather than the study itself, that gives the V and J calls and clone size. The sample's table covers 2,500 to 3,500 distinct CDR3 sequences. The ten largest clones take up roughly 5.3% of the sample.

From the germline V gene (reference sequence), CDR1 is MNHEY and CDR2 is SMNVEV. The CDR3 holds 12 amino acids from the cysteine to the phenylalanine. Nucleotide data are not available. Comments on this clonotype: Its cognate antigen has yet to be identified.

Five KLR/GPR56-defined CD4+ populations were enriched by fluorescence-activated cell sorting before TCRbeta sequencing. To test a linear memory differentiation pathway, the researchers sequenced TCRbeta repertoires from five CD4+ T-cell subsets that were defined by expression of KLRB1, KLRG1, GPR56 and KLRF1. TCR-sequenced cells came from peripheral blood of healthy control individuals, reported as five donors in the TCRbeta analysis figure. Heparinized peripheral blood was collected, and every sample was processed within one hour of being retrieved. Blood was diluted 1:2 in PBS, and peripheral blood mononuclear cells were then isolated from the diluted blood at room temperature by Biocoll density gradient centrifugation. Before flow sorting, freshly isolated PBMCs underwent magnetic sorting with anti-CD4 MicroBeads to enrich CD4+ T cells. A BD FACSAria II was used to sort CD4+ T cells enriched from PBMCs of healthy donors according to marker expression. For surface staining, the researchers used Miltenyi Biotec antibodies: anti-KLRB1 clone 191B8, anti-KLRF1 clone 4A4.D10 and anti-KLRG1 clone REA261.

This sequence originates from a human donor in good health. Sequenced: memory CD4+ T cells from blood. This receptor chain uses TRBV27 and TRBJ1-2. CDR3 reads: CSSPDGNYGYTF.